The 30 T cell receptor beta chains presented below share a single source sample, sequenced in a study of cytomegalovirus exposure and HLA in healthy donors. The PCR had 60 Vbeta and 13 Jbeta primers. Some clones are missing from TCRdb's copy, which holds only in-frame ones; the method was immunoSEQ multiplex PCR. In all, the sample yields around 100,000 clones. The sample taken for sequencing was PBMCs. The receptors were sampled from a man in his forties or fifties in good health and CMV-seronegative.

The chain uses TRBV6-1 and TRBJ2-1, with TRBD2 as a possible D gene (5 bases). The V end lost 6 bases, the J end lost 1 base, and 13 bases lay between the germline ends. The germline CDR1 and CDR2 sequences are MNHNS and SASEGT. The CDR3 runs 15 residues. The CDR3 reads CASSPPRDSYNEQFF. The CDR3 DNA reads as TGTGCCAGCAGCCCTCCACGGGATTCCTACAATGAGCAGTTCTTC.

This CDR3 reads CASSQTAYEQYF. DNA of the CDR3: TGTGCCAGCAGCCAGACAGCATACGAGCAGTACTTC. The chain carries TRBV11-2 and TRBJ2-7; maybe TRBD1 (5 bases). Germline CDR1 is SGHAT and CDR2 is FQNNGV. This CDR3 is 12 amino acids long. V was pared by 5 bases and J by 4 bases, with 9 bases between.

The J gene is TRBJ1-1, the V gene TRBV7-3, with 7 bases aligning to TRBD1. CDR3 length: 15 amino acids. Germline V lookup: CDR1 SGHTA, CDR2 FQGTGA. Trimming cost V 5 bases and J 3 bases; bases outside gene matches: 9. CDR3 sequence: CASSTGDRRDTEAFF. The CDR3 nucleotides read TGTGCCAGCAGCACGGGGGACAGACGAGACACTGAAGCTTTCTTT.

The V call is TRBV5-1, the J call TRBJ2-5; possibly TRBD2 for D (6 bases). The V and J ends lost 4 bases and 5 bases respectively, with 12 bases between them. The CDR3 totals 13 residues. CDR1 SGHRS and CDR2 YFSETQ come from the germline V gene. The CDR3 region has the DNA TGCGCCAGCAGCCCTGGGACTGCGGAGACCCAGTACTTC. Translated: CASSPGTAETQYF.

The chain employs TRBV4-3 and TRBJ2-1, with 10 bases aligning to TRBD2. The V gene's germline CDR1 is LGHNA and CDR2 YSLEER. The J segment lost 8 bases and the V segment lost 5 bases, leaving 12 bases of the junction unmatched. This CDR3 has 16 amino acids. CDR3: CASSSRAGGPRDEQFF. In DNA form, the CDR3 reads TGCGCCAGCAGCTCGCGAGCGGGAGGGCCTCGGGATGAGCAGTTCTTC.

The chain has TRBV9 and TRBJ2-1; D possibly corresponds to TRBD1 (5 bases). Trimming took off 5 bases at V and 10 bases at J, with 13 bases between the two ends. Germline CDR1 reads SGDLS; CDR2 reads YYNGEE. The CDR3 sequence is 12 residues long. The CDR3: CASSVNGAEQFF. DNA of the CDR3: TGTGCCAGCAGTGTAAATGGGGCGGAGCAGTTCTTC.

This chain uses TRBV14 with TRBJ2-7; maybe TRBD1 (6 bases). The CDR3 has 14 residues. The germline gives CDR1 SGHDN, CDR2 FVKESK. The V and J ends lost 4 bases and 6 bases respectively, with 16 bases between them. The CDR3 reads CASSRLQGRGEQYF. The CDR3 nucleotides read TGTGCCAGCAGCCGTCTACAGGGCCGGGGCGAGCAGTACTTC.

V usage is TRBV7-2 and J usage is TRBJ2-7; 11 bases match TRBD2. Trimming removed 5 bases from V and 2 bases from J; junction bases left unmatched: 5. Germline V gives CDR1 SGHTA, CDR2 FQGNSA. The CDR3 is made up of 15 amino acids. Here the CDR3 DNA reads TGTGCCAGCAGCCTGACTAGCGGGGATACCTACGAGCAGTACTTC. Amino acid sequence: CASSLTSGDTYEQYF.

The rearrangement uses TRBV12-5 and TRBJ1-2; no clear D. V was trimmed by 9 bases and J by 8 bases, leaving 22 bases between them. In germline, CDR1 is LGHNT, CDR2 FRNRAP. The CDR3 runs 14 residues. The chain's CDR3 is CASDAPSVRRGYTF. The CDR3 DNA reads as TGTGCTAGCGACGCCCCCAGCGTGAGACGAGGCTACACCTTC.

The rearrangement links TRBV30 to TRBJ2-5; TRBD1 might be the D (5 bases). This CDR3 contains 14 residues. Germline V gene sequence: CDR1 GTSNPN, CDR2 SVGIG (reference sequence). V dropped 5 bases and J dropped 0 bases, with 13 bases sitting between them. CDR3 nucleotide sequence: TGTGCCTGGGCCAGGGATGCGTACCAAGAGACCCAGTACTTC. It specifies CAWARDAYQETQYF.

The chain combines TRBV27 with TRBJ1-5; a possible D gene is TRBD1 (5 bases). V lost 6 bases, J lost 0 bases, and 12 bases lay in between. The CDR3 has 15 residues. Germline V gives CDR1 MNHEY, CDR2 SMNVEV (reference sequence). This CDR3 reads CASSSRQYSNQPQHF. CDR3 DNA: TGTGCCAGCAGCTCCCGACAGTATAGCAATCAGCCCCAGCATTTT.

The CDR3 is CASRRQESDTQYF. The CDR3 DNA is TGTGCCAGTAGAAGACAGGAATCAGATACGCAGTATTTT. V usage is TRBV19 and J usage is TRBJ2-3; D is perhaps TRBD1 (6 bases). CDR1 and CDR2 (germline): LNHDA, SQIVND (reference sequence). This CDR3 has 13 residues. Trimming took 6 bases from V and 4 from J, leaving 11 bases between them.

The chain combines TRBV19 with TRBJ1-6; TRBD1 is a possible D gene (5 bases). CDR3 length equals 15 residues. Germline lookup yields CDR1 LNHDA and CDR2 SQIVND (reference sequence). Trimming removed 0 bases from V and 10 bases from J, with 13 bases in between. The DNA of the CDR3 is TGTGCCAGTAGTATAGATGGGGGGGTCTCGTCACCCCTCCACTTT. This codes for CASSIDGGVSSPLHF.

The V gene is TRBV11-1, the J gene TRBJ2-7; D is possibly TRBD1 (5 bases). The CDR3 runs to 16 residues. V was clipped by 1 base and J by 3 bases, with 16 bases between them. In germline, CDR1 is SGHAT, CDR2 FQDESV (reference sequence). DNA of the CDR3: TGTGCCAGCAGCTTAGGTGGCAGGGAAAGGGGCTACGAGCAGTACTTC. It translates to CASSLGGRERGYEQYF.

The gene calls are TRBV13 and TRBJ2-7; TRBD2 aligns across 9 bases. The CDR3 is made up of 15 amino acids. Germline V gives CDR1 PRHDT, CDR2 FYEKMQ (reference sequence). The ends lost 5 bases at V and 6 bases at J; junction bases unmatched: 11. CDR3 nucleotides: TGTGCCAGCAGCCCCCAAGGGGGACTAGCCCCCGAGCAGTACTTC. Translating gives CASSPQGGLAPEQYF.

J is TRBJ2-5 and V is TRBV7-6; 7 nucleotides agree with TRBD1. CDR3 length equals 16 residues. The V gene's germline CDR1 is SGHVS and CDR2 FNYEAQ. J gave up 2 bases and V 7 bases, and 13 bases lay outside the gene matches. CDR3 residues: CASNTGLGQMQETQYF. As DNA, the CDR3 is TGTGCCAGCAACACCGGGCTGGGACAGATGCAAGAGACCCAGTACTTC.

V gene TRBV6-1 combines with J gene TRBJ2-7; D might be TRBD1 (6 bases). Germline loops: CDR1 MNHNS, CDR2 SASEGT. The CDR3 has 14 amino acids. With 7 bases removed from V and 7 bases from J, the gap between germline ends came to 20 bases. The CDR3 sequence: CASTTGTSLREQYF. CDR3 coding DNA: TGTGCCAGCACTACCGGGACATCCCTTAGGGAGCAGTACTTC.

The chain has TRBV6-5 and TRBJ1-4; D is ambiguous. CDR3 length equals 14 residues. Looked up from germline, CDR1 is MNHEY and CDR2 is SVGAGI. V gave up 0 bases and J gave up 15 bases, with 17 bases separating them. The CDR3: CASSYSSLNIVMFF. The DNA of the CDR3 is TGTGCCAGCAGTTACTCATCCCTTAACATCGTAATGTTTTTT.

Note on this clone: This sample includes further DNA sequences coding for the same CDR3. The V and J genes are TRBV6-1 and TRBJ1-5; D is uncertain. The CDR3 loop spans 13 amino acids. Germline V lookup: CDR1 MNHNS, CDR2 SASEGT. V lost 6 bases and J 3 bases, leaving 9 bases between the germline ends. The CDR3 reads CASRRLDNQPQHF. For the CDR3, the DNA is TGTGCCAGCAGGAGGCTTGACAATCAGCCCCAGCATTTT.

The CDR3 here is CAWSSGRANTGELFF. CDR3 in DNA: TGTGCCTGGAGTAGCGGGAGAGCGAACACCGGGGAGCTGTTTTTT. J is TRBJ2-2 and V is TRBV30, with 8 positions matching TRBD2. This CDR3 has 15 amino acids. Germline loops: CDR1 GTSNPN, CDR2 SVGIG (reference sequence). V lost 2 bases to trimming and J lost 0 bases; unmatched junction nucleotides: 2.

The chain recombines TRBV2 with TRBJ1-1; D is unresolved. Trimming shortened V by 4 bases and J by 4 bases, and 4 bases separated the two germline ends. The CDR3 spans 11 residues. The germline V gene has CDR1 SNHLY and CDR2 FYNNEI. The CDR3 protein is CASSAGTEAFF. The CDR3 DNA reads TGTGCCAGCAGTGCGGGCACTGAAGCTTTCTTT.

The chain has TRBV28 and TRBJ2-7; a weak D match, TRBD1 (6 bases). V dropped 3 bases and J dropped 2 bases, with 11 bases sitting between them. The CDR3 is 14 residues long. Germline lookup yields CDR1 MDHEN and CDR2 SYDVKM. The CDR3 is CASSFQGPAYEQYF. In nucleotides, the CDR3 is TGTGCCAGCAGTTTTCAGGGGCCCGCCTACGAGCAGTACTTC.

The chain employs TRBV9 and TRBJ1-1; TRBD1 might be the D (5 bases). Germline CDR1 SGDLS, CDR2 YYNGEE. The V end lost 0 bases, the J end lost 4 bases, and 7 bases lay between the germline ends. The CDR3 covers 13 residues. CDR3 sequence: CASSVATGTEAFF. Here the CDR3 DNA reads TGTGCCAGCAGCGTAGCTACAGGCACTGAAGCTTTCTTT.

The chain joins TRBV7-2 to TRBJ1-5; 7 bases are a match to TRBD1. The germline V gene has CDR1 SGHTA and CDR2 FQGNSA. V dropped 5 bases and J dropped 7; count of bases not matched to a gene: 5. This CDR3 has 13 amino acids. DNA for the CDR3: TGTGCCAGCAGCCGACAGGGAAGCCAGCCCCAGCATTTT. Protein product: CASSRQGSQPQHF. Full variable domain (remainder filled in from reference TRBV7-2 and TRBJ1-5): GAGVSQSPSNKVTEKGKDVELRCDPISGHTALYWYRQSLGQGLEFLIYFQGNSAPDKSGLPSDRFSAERTGGSVSTLTIQRTQQEDSAVYLCASSRQGSQPQHFGDGTRLSIL.

The CDR3: CAAAPVPDNEQFF. DNA for the CDR3: TGTGCCGCGGCCCCCGTCCCCGACAATGAGCAGTTCTTC. V and J are TRBV4-2 and TRBJ2-1; D unresolved. Looked up from germline, CDR1 is LGHNA and CDR2 is YNFKEQ. The V gene lost 11 bases and the J gene lost 5 bases, with 16 bases spanning the gap. The CDR3 is made up of 13 amino acids.

The chain carries TRBV2 and TRBJ2-2; D perhaps matches TRBD2 (6 bases). The germline V gene has CDR1 SNHLY and CDR2 FYNNEI. V was trimmed by 7 bases and J by 5 bases, leaving 14 bases between them. This CDR3 has 14 amino acids. The CDR3, as DNA: TGTGCCAGCACCATTAGTGGGGGGACCGGGGAGCTGTTTTTT. This encodes CASTISGGTGELFF.

This chain connects TRBV7-2 to TRBJ2-7; 9 nucleotides match TRBD1. Per the germline V gene, CDR1 is SGHTA and CDR2 is FQGNSA. Trimming at V came to 5 bases and at J to 5 bases, leaving 10 bases not matched to a gene. The CDR3 totals 15 residues. The CDR3 DNA sequence: TGTGCCAGCAGCGCGCCGGGACAGGGTACCGACGAGCAGTACTTC. Encoded protein: CASSAPGQGTDEQYF.

CDR3 amino acids: CASSRKGQGWLSYGYTF. The CDR3 bases are TGTGCCAGCAGCCGAAAGGGACAGGGTTGGTTGTCCTATGGCTACACCTTC. The rearrangement links TRBV5-4 to TRBJ1-2; TRBD1 aligns across 9 bases. Germline lookup yields CDR1 SGHNT and CDR2 YYREEE (reference sequence). J was trimmed by 4 bases and V by 4 bases; bases with no gene match: 14. The CDR3 contains 17 residues.

The rearrangement joins TRBV29-1 to TRBJ1-2; 8 nucleotides align to TRBD1. The CDR3 covers 12 residues. Per the germline V gene, CDR1 is SQVTM and CDR2 is ANQGSEA. V dropped 6 bases and J dropped 6; count of bases not matched to a gene: 6. In nucleotides, the CDR3 is TGCAGCGTAGAGGACAGGGTTAATGGCTACACCTTC. Encoded protein: CSVEDRVNGYTF. The whole variable domain, remainder taken from reference TRBV29-1 and TRBJ1-2, is SAVISQKPSRDICQRGTSLTIQCQVDSQVTMMFWYRQQPGQSLTLIATANQGSEATYESGFVIDKFPISRPNLTFSTLTVSNMSPEDSSIYLCSVEDRVNGYTFGSGTRLTVV.

The V and J genes are TRBV7-2 and TRBJ1-1; D unresolved. V was clipped by 5 bases and J by 4 bases, with 14 bases between them. CDR1 and CDR2 from the germline V gene are SGHTA and FQGNSA. The CDR3 contains 14 residues. CDR3 sequence: CASSPGLARTEAFF. In nucleotides, the CDR3 is TGTGCCAGCAGCCCTGGACTTGCTCGCACTGAAGCTTTCTTT.